This T cell receptor beta chain was recovered during a study of T-cell reconstitution after alpha-beta-depleted transplantation in children. This CDR3 region has 17 residues. Trimming cost V 0 bases and J 6 bases; bases outside gene matches: 11. The germline V gene has CDR1 SEHNR and CDR2 FQNEAQ (reference sequence). Unique molecular identifiers were incorporated during preparation of the TCRbeta library. TCRdb passed the PCR reads through MiXCR, listing each CDR3 protein once. Of 300,000 or so distinct CDR3 sequences detected, 23% appear once; the ten largest clones hold about 10%. The TCR sequence derives from a male patient younger than 18 who had a stem cell transplant for acute lymphoblastic leukemia, so the T cells may come from the graft donor. The V call is TRBV7-9, the J call TRBJ1-1; 9 nucleotides align to TRBD1. The sample here was PBMCs, mostly from graft donor cells, taken 180 days after TCRalphabeta/CD19-depleted stem cell transplant. The CDR3 nucleotides read TGTGCCAGCAGCTTAGCGGGGACAGGGTACAATACGTCTGAAGCTTTCTTT. It encodes CASSLAGTGYNTSEAFF.